This T cell receptor beta chain is from a study of PD-L1 blockade in urothelial cancer. Study context: About nine tenths of the roughly 30 patients were men with bladder-origin urothelial cancer. Before enrollment, 0 to 3 chemotherapy regimens had been given to patients.

The ends were cut back, 9 bases at V and 2 bases at J, with 4 bases in the middle. Per the germline V gene, CDR1 is SNHLY and CDR2 is FYNNEI. This CDR3 comprises 11 residues. The assay was immunoSEQ multiplex PCR, and TCRdb's table has in-frame clones only and misses some. The sample consists of tens of thousands of clones, 87% of them appearing once. Time point in this sample: pretreatment peripheral blood. Pretreatment and on-treatment samples were taken, numbering 1 to 8 per patient. The sample was PBMCs, taken around atezolizumab (anti-PD-L1) treatment. V usage is TRBV2 and J usage is TRBJ2-2; D ambiguous. This receptor was taken from a woman aged 55-75 years with urothelial cancer. The CDR3 DNA reads TGTGCCAGTCTAAACACCGGGGAGCTGTTTTTT. Its protein is CASLNTGELFF.